Described below is a single TCR beta chain sequence and its context. In the authors' workflow: Cell counts per sample came from amplifying reference gene primers. Profiling relied on immunoSEQ multiplex PCR, and the TCRdb table lists in-frame clones only, not all of them. The V and J calls and clone size come from that table; D and trimming were worked out from the DNA. The sample holds 35,000 to 50,000 clones, 70% to 90% seen once. The CDR3 has 16 residues. Germline CDR1 is LNHDA and CDR2 is SQIVND (reference sequence). V gave up 9 bases and J gave up 0 bases, with 18 bases separating them. This entry belongs to a study of blood T cell repertoires in COVID-19. Study overall: COVID-19 samples from acute and convalescent phases originated in the United States, Italy and Spain. Nucleic acid was either cDNA or gDNA, and it came from T cells, B-cell-depleted T cells, or PBMCs.

This clonotype was sampled from a man in his 60s with acute or convalescent COVID-19. Sample: peripheral blood. V gene TRBV19 combines with J gene TRBJ2-1; no clear D gene. CDR3 coding DNA: TGTGCCAGCGCTGTGCGTGGGCCCGGCTCCTACAATGAGCAGTTCTTC. Translation: CASAVRGPGSYNEQFF.